This T cell receptor (beta chain) was captured in a study of identical twins. The CDR3 length is 15 residues. Germline V CDR1 and CDR2: KGHSH, LQKENI. The V gene lost 1 base and the J gene lost 4 bases, with 14 bases spanning the gap. Concerning this clonotype: Its antigen is unidentified.

Using its own MiXCR run on the 5' RACE reads, TCRdb lists one record per CDR3 protein. The repertoire holds around 490,000 distinct CDR3 sequences, with 20% to 25% as singletons. The study's findings and limits: Monozygotic twins shared more out-of-frame TCR alpha than recombination models predicted. Within twin pairs, the out-of-frame alpha sequences they shared showed excess low generation probability. Interpretation of the results relied on cross-sectional statistical analysis and not on following the same donors.

These same data were also listed under a study on yellow fever vaccine responses in identical twins. From that report: Each twin's T cell response to the vaccine was reported to look partly convergent and partly personalized.

The sequenced material came from CD4+ T cells sorted from blood. The chain employs TRBV18 and TRBJ2-7; weak D call: TRBD1 (7 bases). This sequence was found in a woman aged 18-30 years in good health. CDR3 residues: CASSPRGDRFYEQYF. The DNA for the CDR3 is TGTGCCAGCTCACCACGGGGGGACAGATTTTACGAGCAGTACTTC.